This is a list of T cell receptor beta chains from one sample in a study of Graves' ophthalmopathy and Graves' hyperthyroidism. TCRdb recomputed calls from the multiplex PCR reads with MiXCR, one row per CDR3 protein. The data hold 560,000 or so distinct CDR3 sequences, with 39% observed a single time. The sample was peripheral blood or thyroid tissue (not recorded which). These receptors were collected from an adult man with Graves' hyperthyroidism. CDR3s include the opening cysteine and the closing phenylalanine or tryptophan. The order of the fields is clone size, J gene, V gene, D gene, CDR3 protein. The D gene is left open where the match is weak. Some rows have no size entry. The others give once, few or many, or a class for an expanded clone.

. | TRBJ1-1 | TRBV5-1 | . | CASSLTSGTATEAFF
. | TRBJ2-3 | TRBV20-1 | TRBD2 | CSASIGQGGGSSTDTQYF
many | TRBJ2-2 | TRBV7-6 | TRBD1 | CASSLVGTGGVTGELFF
. | TRBJ2-5 | TRBV6-1 | TRBD2 | CASRKSDSGNLVQETQYF
many | TRBJ2-7 | TRBV29-1 | TRBD1 | CSVLTGTGANEQYF
. | TRBJ2-7 | TRBV20-1 | TRBD1 | CSAKDREQYF
. | TRBJ1-1 | TRBV10-3 | TRBD1 | CAISESGQTNTEAFF
. | TRBJ2-5 | TRBV6-1 | . | CASSTGLLRQETQYF
many | TRBJ1-5 | TRBV7-9 | . | CASSSLDTVGNQPQHF
few | TRBJ2-7 | TRBV7-9 | . | CASSLEQTSYEQYF
few | TRBJ1-5 | TRBV19 | . | CASSIFSGNQPQHF
. | TRBJ1-2 | TRBV5-1 | . | CASRTGYGNTF
. | TRBJ2-3 | TRBV10-2 | TRBD2 | CASSEFSGGVLTDTQYF
. | TRBJ1-5 | TRBV2 | . | CASSEVRFGSNQPQHF
many | TRBJ1-5 | TRBV7-2 | . | CASSLGARGTQPQHF
many | TRBJ1-5 | TRBV7-2 | TRBD1 | CASSLEVRGQPQHF
few | TRBJ2-7 | TRBV28 | . | CASSLRGITISYEQYF
. | TRBJ1-6 | TRBV28 | . | CASSRGGDGLHF
many | TRBJ1-4 | TRBV7-9 | TRBD1 | CASTRTGYDEKLFF
few | TRBJ2-2 | TRBV5-6 | . | CASSWPGRSTGELFF
. | TRBJ2-7 | TRBV15 | TRBD2 | CATSRDKGTSSYEQYF
many | TRBJ2-7 | TRBV20-1 | . | CSAPRGEREQYF
once | TRBJ1-1 | TRBV7-3 | . | CASSLNSQANTEAFF
many | TRBJ1-2 | TRBV4-2 | . | CASSQDLAGKGYGYTF
. | TRBJ1-5 | TRBV20-1 | . | CSAAWSNQPQHF
many | TRBJ2-2 | TRBV5-6 | . | CASSWRDSYQSGELFF
. | TRBJ1-2 | TRBV5-1 | TRBD1 | CASSLRGGDDRGLGYTF
many | TRBJ1-1 | TRBV2 | TRBD1 | CASTRDRASGTEAFF
many | TRBJ1-4 | TRBV20-1 | . | CSARVGNGNEKLFF
. | TRBJ2-7 | TRBV24-1 | . | CAAPGPEQYF
many | TRBJ2-5 | TRBV10-3 | . | CASNFGLSQETQYF
. | TRBJ1-4 | TRBV15 | . | CATSRDQLNEKLFF
once | TRBJ2-2 | TRBV7-8 | . | CASSLNAGTYEQYFGAGELFF
few | TRBJ1-6 | TRBV6-1 | TRBD1 | CASSKGTGLGRGYNSPLHF
many | TRBJ1-3 | TRBV15 | . | CATSREFATSGNTIYF
. | TRBJ1-1 | TRBV10-3 | . | CAIKLAGGNNEAFF
few | TRBJ2-2 | TRBV7-9 | TRBD1 | CASSLPNTGGNTGELFF
many | TRBJ1-1 | TRBV7-9 | TRBD1 | CASSFTRGLGTEAFF
many | TRBJ1-5 | TRBV3-1 | TRBD1 | CASSPGQGYQPQHF
. | TRBJ1-1 | TRBV11-3 | . | CASSYGTLNTEAFF
many | TRBJ2-5 | TRBV7-8 | . | CASSLDLELAETQYF
. | TRBJ1-1 | TRBV29-1 | TRBD1 | CSASDRAPGAFF
. | TRBJ2-2 | TRBV12-3/TRBV12-4 | . | CASSPSGHTGELFF
once | TRBJ2-3 | TRBV9 | . | CASSVEAFTDTQYF
many | TRBJ1-2 | TRBV6-1 | . | CASSDIGSGAIDYGYTF
. | TRBJ2-1 | TRBV2 | . | CASSSDTSYNEQFF
. | TRBJ2-5 | TRBV2 | . | CASSLISGIKTQYF
. | TRBJ1-6 | TRBV29-1 | . | CSVEDTAGRYLHF
. | TRBJ1-2 | TRBV13 | . | CASSVAGRGDGYTF
many | TRBJ1-1 | TRBV20-1 | TRBD1 | CSAGTEKRNTEAFF
many | TRBJ2-7 | TRBV29-1 | TRBD1 | CSVRQGTGAHEQYF
many | TRBJ1-2 | TRBV27 | TRBD1 | CASGTGGNYGYTF
. | TRBJ2-7 | TRBV6-2/TRBV6-3 | . | CASSQGGQWIYEQYF
many | TRBJ1-4 | TRBV7-2 | TRBD1 | CASSLPRTGLNEKLFF